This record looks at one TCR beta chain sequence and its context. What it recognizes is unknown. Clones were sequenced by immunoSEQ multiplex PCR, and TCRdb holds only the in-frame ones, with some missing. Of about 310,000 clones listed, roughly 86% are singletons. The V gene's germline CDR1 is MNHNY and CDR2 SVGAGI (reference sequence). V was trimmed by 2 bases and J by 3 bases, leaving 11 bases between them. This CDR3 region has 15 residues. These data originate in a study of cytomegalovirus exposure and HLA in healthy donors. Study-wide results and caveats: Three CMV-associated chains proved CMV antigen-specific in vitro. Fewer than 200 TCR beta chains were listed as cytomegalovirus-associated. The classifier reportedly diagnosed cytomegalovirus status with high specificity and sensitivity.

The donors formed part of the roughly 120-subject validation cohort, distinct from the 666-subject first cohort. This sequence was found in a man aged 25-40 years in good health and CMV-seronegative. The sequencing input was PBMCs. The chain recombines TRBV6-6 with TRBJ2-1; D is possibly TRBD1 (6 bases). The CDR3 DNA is TGTGCCAGCAGTTACGGGGGCGACCTCTACAATGAGCAGTTCTTC. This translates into CASSYGGDLYNEQFF.